Listed below are T cell receptor beta chains from one sample, sequenced in a study of OX40 agonist ivuxolimab in advanced cancers. Assay used: immunoSEQ multiplex PCR; TCRdb lists only in-frame clones, some missing. The repertoire holds about 10,000 clones, about 79% seen once, with 22% in the top ten. Sequenced here: CD4+ or CD8+ T cells sorted from blood, sampled in a trial of the OX40 agonist ivuxolimab. The receptor set was obtained from an adult with an advanced solid tumor such as melanoma, head and neck, liver or kidney cancer. Both conserved end residues are part of each CDR3. The D gene is left open where the match is weak. Some rows mark clone size as missing; the rest say once, few, many or name a class of expanded clone.

J,D,length,size,V,CDR3,DNA
TRBJ2-1,.,14,.,TRBV9,CASSVSRTANEQFF,TGTGCCAGCAGCGTGTCCCGGACGGCCAATGAGCAGTTCTTC
TRBJ2-7,.,16,.,TRBV28,CASSLGSLMSSYEQYF,TGTGCCAGCAGTTTGGGGTCCCTAATGAGCTCCTACGAGCAGTACTTC
TRBJ1-2,.,14,.,TRBV7-9,CASSLEFISYGYTF,TGTGCCAGCAGCTTAGAGTTCATCAGCTATGGCTACACCTTC
TRBJ1-1,.,13,.,TRBV30,CAWSVRESTEAFF,TGTGCCTGGAGTGTACGGGAAAGCACTGAAGCTTTCTTT
TRBJ1-4,.,17,.,TRBV28,CASSLWNSGATNEKLFF,TGTGCCAGCAGTTTATGGAACAGTGGAGCAACTAATGAAAAACTGTTTTTT
TRBJ2-2,TRBD2,15,.,TRBV7-2,CAISSGVTDTGELFF,TGTGCCATCTCAAGCGGGGTAACGGACACCGGGGAGCTGTTTTTT
TRBJ1-3,.,17,once,TRBV7-8,CASSSVFRDLSGNTIYF,TGTGCCAGCAGCTCTGTTTTTAGGGACCTCTCTGGAAACACCATATATTTT
TRBJ1-1,.,14,few,TRBV5-5,CASSHPSLNTEAFF,TGTGCCAGCAGCCATCCCTCGTTGAACACTGAAGCTTTCTTT
TRBJ2-2,.,15,.,TRBV28,CASSSQGAHTGELFF,TGTGCCAGCAGTTCCCAGGGTGCGCACACCGGGGAGCTGTTTTTT
TRBJ1-1,.,13,.,TRBV11-3,CASSFQDDTEAFF,TGTGCCAGCAGCTTTCAGGACGACACTGAAGCTTTCTTT
TRBJ1-2,TRBD1,15,.,TRBV7-3,CASSPSTGGPYGYTF,TGTGCCAGCAGCCCCTCCACAGGGGGTCCGTATGGCTACACCTTC
TRBJ2-1,.,13,.,TRBV7-2,CASSLAGGHEQFF,TGTGCCAGCAGCTTAGCAGGCGGGCATGAGCAGTTCTTC
TRBJ2-7,TRBD1,15,large,TRBV6-6,CASSYKGTETYEQYF,TGTGCCAGCAGTTACAAGGGGACAGAGACCTACGAGCAGTACTTC
TRBJ1-6,TRBD1,14,.,TRBV7-9,CASSRDSGNSPLHF,TGTGCCAGCAGCCGGGACAGTGGGAATTCACCCCTCCACTTT
TRBJ2-7,TRBD1,16,.,TRBV7-8,CASRNRQGTSGYEQYF,TGTGCCAGCAGAAACCGACAGGGGACGAGTGGCTACGAGCAGTACTTC
TRBJ1-2,.,13,once,TRBV6-9,CASSYGQHYGYTF,TGTGCCAGCAGTTACGGACAGCACTATGGCTACACCTTC
TRBJ2-3,TRBD2,16,.,TRBV14,CASSPGTSGVTDTQYF,TGTGCCAGCAGCCCCGGGACTAGCGGGGTAACAGATACGCAGTATTTT
TRBJ1-3,TRBD1,15,.,TRBV28,CASSWEQGFGNTIYF,TGTGCCAGCAGTTGGGAACAGGGGTTCGGAAACACCATATATTTT
TRBJ1-1,.,13,few,TRBV18,CASSPSGNTEAFF,TGTGCCAGCTCACCATCAGGGAACACTGAAGCTTTCTTT
TRBJ2-7,TRBD2,16,.,TRBV4-1,CASSQGGGLFSPEQYF,TGCGCCAGCAGCCAAGGGGGGGGACTCTTTTCTCCCGAGCAGTACTTC
TRBJ1-2,TRBD1,12,.,TRBV5-1,CASSLGTAGYTF,TGCGCCAGCAGCTTAGGGACAGCTGGCTACACCTTC
TRBJ2-3,TRBD2,14,.,TRBV10-1,CASRKRGYTDTQYF,TGCGCCAGCAGAAAGCGGGGGTACACAGATACGCAGTATTTT
TRBJ2-2,.,15,.,TRBV4-3,CASSPRYPGPGELFF,TGCGCCAGCAGCCCAAGATACCCAGGACCCGGGGAGCTGTTTTTT
TRBJ2-1,TRBD1,15,.,TRBV4-3,CASSPWKGTGSEQFF,TGCGCCAGCAGCCCTTGGAAAGGGACAGGGTCTGAGCAGTTCTTC
TRBJ2-3,.,15,.,TRBV6-1,CAGKGVRTASDTQYF,TGTGCCGGCAAAGGAGTAAGGACAGCCTCAGATACGCAGTATTTT
TRBJ1-3,TRBD1,16,.,TRBV15,CATSRGGTGHRNTIYF,TGTGCCACCAGCAGGGGGGGGACAGGCCATCGAAACACCATATATTTT
TRBJ2-7,.,13,.,TRBV28,CASRPPVDHEQYF,TGTGCCAGCAGACCCCCGGTTGATCACGAGCAGTACTTC
TRBJ2-1,TRBD1,14,.,TRBV19,CASSPGQGNNEQFF,TGTGCCAGTAGTCCGGGACAGGGGAACAATGAGCAGTTCTTC
TRBJ1-6,TRBD1,14,.,TRBV6-6,CASTPDREYSPLHF,TGTGCCAGCACTCCGGACAGGGAGTATTCACCCCTCCACTTT
TRBJ1-2,.,14,.,TRBV13,CASSLGRGIYGYTF,TGTGCCAGCAGCTTAGGTCGAGGGATTTATGGCTACACCTTC
TRBJ2-7,TRBD1,13,few,TRBV30,CAWRGDSSYEQYF,TGTGCCTGGAGGGGGGACAGTTCCTACGAGCAGTACTTC
TRBJ2-7,TRBD1,15,.,TRBV4-1,CASSQGQGGLYEQYF,TGCGCCAGCAGCCAAGGACAGGGGGGTCTCTACGAGCAGTACTTC
TRBJ2-1,TRBD1,15,.,TRBV9,CASSLWGQDGNEQFF,TGTGCCAGCAGCTTATGGGGACAGGACGGGAATGAGCAGTTCTTC
TRBJ1-5,.,14,.,TRBV7-8,CASSPGAGNQPQHF,TGTGCCAGCAGCCCCGGCGCAGGCAATCAGCCCCAGCATTTT
TRBJ2-2,.,17,.,TRBV7-6,CASSASGTPSNTGELFF,TGTGCCAGCAGCGCCTCCGGGACACCCTCGAACACCGGGGAGCTGTTTTTT
TRBJ2-2,.,13,.,TRBV29-1,CSVLTINTGELFF,TGCAGCGTCCTCACAATCAACACCGGGGAGCTGTTTTTT
TRBJ2-6,.,16,.,TRBV7-7,CASSLAGGLGANVLTF,TGTGCTAGCAGCTTAGCTGGCGGGTTAGGGGCCAACGTCCTGACTTTC
TRBJ2-7,.,13,few,TRBV7-9,CASSPKSGAEQYF,TGTGCCAGCAGCCCCAAGTCGGGGGCCGAGCAGTACTTC
TRBJ2-3,TRBD1,20,few,TRBV7-2,CASSLASPYRMTGGKDTQYF,TGTGCCAGCAGCTTAGCGAGCCCCTACCGTATGACAGGGGGGAAAGATACGCAGTATTTT
TRBJ2-5,TRBD2,14,.,TRBV29-1,CSVVGGGGLETQYF,TGCAGCGTTGTGGGCGGGGGGGGGTTAGAGACCCAGTACTTC